This TCR beta chain is drawn from a study of blood T cell repertoires in COVID-19. Study information: The United States, Italy and Spain provided the acute and convalescent COVID-19 samples. PBMCs, B-cell-depleted T cells, or T cells were the source of the cDNA or gDNA that made up the material.

During active infection, Seattle patients enrolled and were then monitored through disease. Measured with immunoSEQ multiplex PCR; TCRdb has only the in-frame clones, and not every one. This sample yields about 300,000 clones, of which approximately 84% are seen a single time; more than 1.2% belongs to the top ten. The J segment lost 5 bases and the V segment lost 1 base, leaving 6 bases of the junction unmatched. The CDR3 contains 15 residues. Germline CDR1 SGHVS, CDR2 FNYEAQ. This chain links TRBV7-6 with TRBJ2-7; 9 bases agree with TRBD2. The source material was peripheral blood. The clonotype was recovered from a human donor with COVID-19, enrolled during active disease. The donor label of this sample is uncertain. CDR3 region: CASSLGSGRPDEQYF. The DNA of the CDR3 is TGTGCCAGCAGCTTAGGGAGCGGGAGGCCGGACGAGCAGTACTTC.